This T cell receptor (beta chain) was sequenced during a study of blood T cells in healthy people across ages. Study results and limitations: Diversity estimates from one million T cells were considered underestimates. Significant beta diversity loss was already apparent by age 40, declining roughly linearly.

The individuals who served as donors were healthy Caucasians living in Russia, aged about 6 to 100. The germline CDR1 and CDR2 sequences are MNHEY and SMNVEV (reference sequence). Trimming removed 5 bases at V and 2 bases at J, with 15 bases between. The CDR3 covers 15 residues. Points on this clonotype: Its antigen remains unknown.

A second about 7 to 12 cycle PCR used barcoded and J-beta primers. In TCRdb, the 5' RACE reads were re-called with MiXCR into one record per CDR3 protein. Among approximately 1,100,000 distinct CDR3 sequences listed, roughly 45% were seen once. Sequenced input: blood. This receptor was identified in a woman in her sixties in good health. The chain carries TRBV27 and TRBJ1-2; possibly TRBD1 for D (5 bases). The CDR3 sequence: CASSKAPGPNYGYTF. Written as DNA, the CDR3 is TGTGCCAGCAGTAAAGCGCCGGGACCGAACTATGGCTACACCTTC.